This T cell receptor (beta chain) stems from a study of regulatory T cells in long-lasting Graves disease. Study-wide results and limits: Persistent patients shared 2,500 to 3,000 public clonotypes among themselves. Newly diagnosed patients shared fewer, at about a thousand.

Building the TCR beta libraries relied on iRepertoire HTBI primers, and CDR3 regions underwent Arm-PCR. A single record per CDR3 protein comes from TCRdb applying MiXCR to the multiplex PCR reads. The sample has 620,000 or so distinct CDR3 sequences; roughly 15% are singletons. Looked up from germline, CDR1 is KGHSH and CDR2 is LQKENI. CDR3 length: 15 amino acids. V was pared by 2 bases and J by 1 base, with 11 bases between. Comment on this clonotype: Its antigen is currently unknown.

The time point was: newly diagnosed GD, antithyroid drugs for less than 3 months. PBMC-extracted RNA yielded the TCR library. These data were likewise used in another study, on T cells in Graves' hyperthyroidism and ophthalmopathy. That source reports: First-round RT-PCR with HTBI primers amplified the TCR CDR3 region.

The chain combines TRBV18 with TRBJ1-1; D is unclear. The sample here was peripheral blood mononuclear cells (PBMCs), taken at new diagnosis, from a patient treated with antithyroid drugs. The receptor comes from a woman aged 25 to 39 with Graves disease. CDR3: CASSPTAWGNTEAFF. The CDR3 DNA sequence: TGTGCCAGCTCACCAACCGCTTGGGGGAACACTGAAGCTTTCTTT. Full variable domain (remainder filled in from reference TRBV18 and TRBJ1-1): NAGVMQNPRHLVRRRGQEARLRCSPMKGHSHVYWYRQLPEEGLKFMVYLQKENIIDESGMPKERFSAEFPKEGPSILRIQQVVRGDSAAYFCASSPTAWGNTEAFFGQGTRLTVV.